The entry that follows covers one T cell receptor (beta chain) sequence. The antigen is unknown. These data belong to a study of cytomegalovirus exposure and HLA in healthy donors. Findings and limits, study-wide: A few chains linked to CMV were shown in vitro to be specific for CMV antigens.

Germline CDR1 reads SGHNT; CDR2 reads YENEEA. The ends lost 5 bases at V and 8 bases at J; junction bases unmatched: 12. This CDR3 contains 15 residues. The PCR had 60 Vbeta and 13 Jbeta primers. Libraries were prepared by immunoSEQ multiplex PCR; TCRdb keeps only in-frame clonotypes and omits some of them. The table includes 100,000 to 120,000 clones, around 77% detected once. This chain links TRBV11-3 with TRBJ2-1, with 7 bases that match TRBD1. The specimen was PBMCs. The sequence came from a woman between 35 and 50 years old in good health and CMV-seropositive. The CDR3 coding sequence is TGTGCCAGCAGCACAGGGGCCGGGTTGCGGGATGAGCAGTTCTTC. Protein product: CASSTGAGLRDEQFF.